A single sample is the source of the 18 T cell receptor beta chains below, sequenced in a study of blood T cell repertoires in COVID-19. Measured with immunoSEQ multiplex PCR; TCRdb has only the in-frame clones, and not every one. The profile shows over 200,000 clones, roughly 80% of them singletons. Source material: PBMCs or T cells enriched from blood (not recorded which). All receptors derive from a man in his fifties or sixties who had recovered from COVID-19.

The rearrangement joins TRBV5-1 to TRBJ1-2, with a weak D call TRBD1 (5 bases). From germline, CDR1 is SGHRS and CDR2 YFSETQ. V was trimmed by 1 base and J by 0 bases, leaving 10 bases between them. CDR3 size: 15 residues. The CDR3 bases are TGCGCCAGCAGCTTGAGGGGTGAAGCTAACTATGGCTACACCTTC. It translates to CASSLRGEANYGYTF. The whole variable domain, filled in from reference TRBV5-1 and TRBJ1-2, reads KAGVTQTPRYLIKTRGQQVTLSCSPISGHRSVSWYQQTPGQGLQFLFEYFSETQRNKGNFPGRFSGRQFSNSRSEMNVSTLELGDSALYLCASSLRGEANYGYTFGSGTRLTVV.

The chain joins TRBV11-3 to TRBJ2-1; maybe TRBD1 (5 bases). This CDR3 is built from 15 residues. Trimming stripped 5 bases from V and 7 bases from J, with 18 bases between. CDR1 is SGHNT, CDR2 YENEEA, per germline. CDR3 sequence reads: CASSAHLAGMNEQFF. CDR3 coding DNA: TGTGCCAGCAGCGCACATCTGGCAGGGATGAATGAGCAGTTCTTC.

This clone occurred once. The chain carries TRBV7-3 and TRBJ2-5; TRBD1 matches at 9 bases. V lost 4 bases to trimming and J lost 4 bases; unmatched junction nucleotides: 7. Germline V CDR1 and CDR2: SGHTA, FQGTGA. The CDR3 extends over 15 amino acids. CDR3 bases: TGTGCCAGCAGCTCGGGGACAGGGTTTCGAGAGACCCAGTACTTC. Residues: CASSSGTGFRETQYF.

The CDR3 loop reads CASSTRTNSPLHF. Written as DNA, the CDR3 is TGTGCCAGCAGTACGAGGACAAATTCACCCCTCCACTTT. The chain recombines TRBV27 with TRBJ1-6; maybe TRBD1 (5 bases). The length of the CDR3 is 13 residues. V lost 5 bases, J lost 7 bases, and 9 bases lay in between. The germline CDR1 and CDR2 sequences are MNHEY and SMNVEV (reference sequence).

This chain joins TRBV6-6 and TRBJ1-1; TRBD1 is a possible D gene (6 bases). V was shortened by 4 bases and J by 10 bases, with 10 bases between the two germline ends. The CDR3 runs to 11 residues. Germline V lookup: CDR1 MNHNY, CDR2 SVGAGI (reference sequence). CDR3 region: CASSFGQSAFF. Here the CDR3 DNA reads TGTGCCAGCAGTTTCGGACAGTCAGCTTTCTTT.

About this clone: Within the sample, other DNA sequences also encode this same CDR3. The genes are TRBV18 and TRBJ1-5; 9 bases line up with TRBD1. Looked up from germline, CDR1 is KGHSH and CDR2 is LQKENI. The J segment lost 3 bases and the V segment lost 3 bases, leaving 3 bases of the junction unmatched. This CDR3 spans 15 amino acids. The CDR3 DNA sequence: TGTGCCAGCTCACCGGGACAGGGCCTCAATCAGCCCCAGCATTTT. Translation: CASSPGQGLNQPQHF.

The rearrangement joins TRBV6-5 to TRBJ1-1; TRBD1 might be the D (5 bases). Germline loops: CDR1 MNHEY, CDR2 SVGAGI. Trimming took 0 bases from V and 6 from J, leaving 17 bases between them. The CDR3 covers 16 residues. CDR3 coding DNA: TGTGCCAGCAGTTACTCGAGGGGAGGAAGGAGGTCTGAAGCTTTCTTT. It yields the protein CASSYSRGGRRSEAFF.

The chain joins TRBV6-5 to TRBJ1-3; D gene unclear. CDR3 size: 13 residues. Germline CDR1 MNHEY, CDR2 SVGAGI. Trimming pared 8 bases from V and 4 bases from J, leaving 12 bases between. The CDR3 nucleotides are TGTGCCAGCCAAATTTGGGCCGGAAACACCATATATTTT. This translates into CASQIWAGNTIYF.

The J gene is TRBJ2-3, the V gene TRBV7-6; TRBD2 matches 11 bases. Germline V gene lookup returns CDR1 SGHVS and CDR2 FNYEAQ. Trimming took 4 bases from V and 1 from J; bases not matched to a gene: 4. The CDR3 loop spans 16 amino acids. CDR3: CASSSGLAGRTDTQYF. DNA for the CDR3: TGTGCCAGCAGCTCAGGACTAGCGGGTCGCACAGATACGCAGTATTTT.

A few counts support this clone. The chain joins TRBV6-6 to TRBJ1-6; D perhaps matches TRBD1 (6 bases). This CDR3 has 17 amino acids. Germline assignment: CDR1 MNHNY and CDR2 SVGAGI (reference sequence). V gave up 5 bases and J gave up 10 bases, with 24 bases separating them. CDR3 region: CASSPLDLYRVGSPLHF. Here the CDR3 DNA reads TGTGCCAGCAGTCCCCTCGACCTTTACAGGGTAGGGTCACCCCTCCACTTT.

The chain is built from TRBV7-9 and TRBJ2-3; D is unresolved. The CDR3 runs to 12 residues. The germline V gene has CDR1 SEHNR and CDR2 FQNEAQ (reference sequence). V was clipped by 2 bases and J by 5 bases, with 5 bases between them. The DNA for the CDR3 is TGTGCCAGCAGCTTACCCAAAGATACGCAGTATTTT. Translated: CASSLPKDTQYF.

The V call is TRBV18, the J call TRBJ1-5, with unresolved D. V lost 6 bases to trimming and J lost 4 bases, with 16 bases between them. Germline V gene data show CDR1 as KGHSH and CDR2 as LQKENI. This CDR3 region has 15 residues. DNA for the CDR3: TGTGCCAGCTCGCTCAACGAGGGCAGGAATCAGCCCCAGCATTTT. Residues: CASSLNEGRNQPQHF.

The chain combines TRBV29-1 with TRBJ1-1, with 8 bases identical to TRBD1. V was pared by 6 bases and J by 7 bases, with 7 bases of the junction left unmatched. In germline, CDR1 is SQVTM, CDR2 ANQGSEA. The CDR3 runs to 12 residues. The CDR3 DNA follows: TGCAGCGTCGACAGGGGAGGGGTTGAAGCTTTCTTT. This encodes CSVDRGGVEAFF.

V is TRBV2 and J is TRBJ2-2; TRBD1 matches at 7 bases. Germline assignment: CDR1 SNHLY and CDR2 FYNNEI. This CDR3 comprises 16 residues. V trimming: 6 bases; J trimming: 6 bases; junction bases outside the gene matches: 13. CDR3 sequence (DNA): TGTGCCAGCAGCCGCCGGGACAGCATACTGGCCGGGGAGCTGTTTTTT. It yields the protein CASSRRDSILAGELFF.

This clone was observed a handful of times. The rearrangement links TRBV7-2 to TRBJ1-6, with a tentative D call TRBD1 (6 bases). The CDR3 has 13 amino acids. Trimming shortened V by 5 bases and J by 8 bases, and 10 bases separated the two germline ends. Germline CDR1 and CDR2: SGHTA and FQGNSA. The CDR3 sequence is CASSGYRDSPLHF. The CDR3 DNA sequence: TGTGCCAGCAGCGGCTACAGGGATTCACCCCTCCACTTT.

The sample holds a few counts of this clone. The V and J genes are TRBV7-8 and TRBJ1-4; a possible D gene is TRBD1 (5 bases). CDR1 and CDR2 from the germline V gene are SGHVS and FQNEAQ. The CDR3 contains 13 residues. Trimming took 8 bases from V and 8 from J, leaving 15 bases between them. Here the CDR3 reads CASQGREAEKLFF. In nucleotides, the CDR3 is TGTGCCAGCCAGGGACGGGAGGCAGAAAAACTGTTTTTT. The variable domain in full, with the rest retrieved from reference TRBV7-8 and TRBJ1-4, is GAGVSQSPRYKVAKRGQDVALRCDPISGHVSLFWYQQALGQGPEFLTYFQNEAQLDKSGLPSDRFFAERPEGSVSTLKIQRTQQEDSAVYLCASQGREAEKLFFGSGTQLSVL.

The V gene is TRBV7-3, the J gene TRBJ2-2; possible D gene TRBD2, 6 bases. The V gene lost 3 bases and the J gene lost 7 bases, with 15 bases spanning the gap. This CDR3 comprises 15 residues. CDR1 and CDR2 (germline): SGHTA, FQGTGA. CDR3 protein: CASSFSGLRGGELFF. The CDR3 region has the DNA TGTGCCAGCAGCTTTTCTGGTTTGCGGGGCGGGGAGCTGTTTTTT.

This clone was found a few times. The V call is TRBV5-5, the J call TRBJ2-5; unclear D gene. The CDR3 covers 13 residues. Germline-derived CDR1 and CDR2 are SGHKS and YYEKEE (reference sequence). Trimming cost V 2 bases and J 5 bases, with 10 bases left between them. CDR3 region: CASSFTLRETQYF. DNA of the CDR3: TGTGCCAGCAGCTTTACATTGCGGGAGACCCAGTACTTC.